A selection of T cell receptor beta chains follows, all from one sample in a study of blood T cell repertoires in COVID-19. Here immunoSEQ multiplex PCR was the method, and the copy in TCRdb shows in-frame clones only, minus some. The top ten clones hold 2% to 3% of a sample with hundreds of thousands of clones, about 80% of them seen once. Sequencing was done on a sample of peripheral blood. These receptors all stem from a woman in her thirties or forties with active or convalescent COVID-19. The CDR3 runs from the conserved cysteine through the conserved F or W. The D gene is left open where the match is weak. Only some rows state a clone size, as once, few, many or a class for expanded clones.

NA,TRBJ2-7,NA,TRBV28,CASSPTTGYEQYF,TGTGCCAGCAGTCCGACAACAGGCTACGAGCAGTACTTC
TRBD2,TRBJ2-7,NA,TRBV5-1,CASSGGLAGDRGSYEQYF,TGCGCCAGCAGCGGCGGACTAGCGGGAGATCGGGGCTCCTACGAGCAGTACTTC
NA,TRBJ1-2,NA,TRBV7-3,CASRFLGRYYGYTF,TGTGCCAGCAGATTCCTAGGCAGATACTATGGCTACACCTTC
TRBD2,TRBJ2-7,NA,TRBV7-9,CASSLRLAGAYEQYF,TGTGCCAGCAGCTTAAGACTAGCGGGGGCCTACGAGCAGTACTTC
NA,TRBJ2-2,NA,TRBV12-3/TRBV12-4,CAIGFQTGELFF,TGTGCCATCGGTTTCCAAACCGGGGAGCTGTTTTTT
TRBD1,TRBJ1-4,few,TRBV7-9,CATQGLNEKLFF,TGTGCCACACAGGGGCTTAATGAAAAACTGTTTTTT
TRBD1,TRBJ1-1,NA,TRBV2,CASSGGQGVIEAFF,TGTGCCAGCAGTGGCGGGCAGGGGGTAATCGAAGCTTTCTTT
NA,TRBJ2-5,NA,TRBV3-1/TRBV3-2,CASSQDPSVMETQYF,TGTGCCAGCAGCCAAGACCCTAGTGTGATGGAGACCCAGTACTTC
TRBD1,TRBJ1-2,few,TRBV6-5,CAGREQGGYGYTF,TGTGCCGGACGAGAACAGGGGGGCTATGGCTACACCTTC
TRBD1,TRBJ1-5,NA,TRBV7-8,CASSSTPGRGRRGQPQHF,TGTGCCAGCAGCTCGACCCCGGGCAGGGGGCGCCGGGGTCAGCCCCAGCATTTT
NA,TRBJ1-2,NA,TRBV19,CASSIAGEGYGYTF,TGTGCCAGTAGTATTGCAGGGGAGGGGTATGGCTACACCTTC
NA,TRBJ2-3,NA,TRBV5-1,CASSPFLGTDTQYF,TGCGCCAGCAGCCCCTTTCTTGGCACAGATACGCAGTATTTT
TRBD1,TRBJ1-4,few,TRBV10-3,CAISENDRVNEKLFF,TGTGCCATCAGTGAGAATGACAGGGTAAATGAAAAACTGTTTTTT
NA,TRBJ1-2,NA,TRBV5-4,CASSLLGEYGYTF,TGTGCCAGCAGCTTGCTTGGGGAGTATGGCTACACCTTC
TRBD1,TRBJ1-2,few,TRBV19,CASSIGQGADGYTF,TGTGCCAGTAGTATCGGACAGGGGGCAGATGGCTACACCTTC
NA,TRBJ1-5,once,TRBV4-1,CASSQERQYSNQPQHF,TGCGCCAGCAGCCAAGAGAGGCAGTATAGCAATCAGCCCCAGCATTTT
TRBD1,TRBJ2-2,NA,TRBV7-3,CASSLTDLRVQGANTGELFF,TGTGCCAGCAGCTTAACAGATTTGAGAGTACAGGGGGCGAACACCGGGGAGCTGTTTTTT